One sample yielded the 26 T cell receptor beta chains listed below, sequenced in a study of blood T cell repertoires in COVID-19. Assay used: immunoSEQ multiplex PCR; TCRdb lists only in-frame clones, some missing. The table lists fewer than 300,000 clones, 70% to 90% of them singletons. The specimen was peripheral blood. These receptors were taken from a woman in her 40s who had recovered from COVID-19.

This chain connects TRBV11-3 to TRBJ2-6; D possibly corresponds to TRBD2 (5 bases). This CDR3 has 16 residues. Germline V lookup: CDR1 SGHNT, CDR2 YENEEA. V lost 5 bases and J lost 4, with 15 bases in between. CDR3 amino acids: CASSPSGRGGANVLTF. The CDR3 DNA is TGTGCCAGCAGCCCTTCAGGCCGAGGGGGGGCCAACGTCCTGACTTTC.

The rearrangement links TRBV11-2 to TRBJ2-7, with 10 bases lining up with TRBD1. In germline, CDR1 is SGHAT, CDR2 FQNNGV. CDR3 length equals 17 residues. The V segment lost 1 base and the J segment 3 bases; nucleotides outside the gene matches: 9. CDR3 sequence (DNA): TGTGCCAGCAGCTTAGGGGGAGGGGGACAGGGGTTCTACGAGCAGTACGTC. It specifies CASSLGGGGQGFYEQYV.

This clone was seen more than once but under ten times. The chain carries TRBV30 and TRBJ1-5, with D tentatively TRBD1 (6 bases). V lost 3 bases, J lost 2 bases, and 11 bases lay in between. The CDR3 length is 14 residues. Germline CDR1 GTSNPN, CDR2 SVGIG (reference sequence). CDR3 nucleotide sequence: TGTGCCTGGAGCCGGGAGGGGGGCAATCAGCCCCAGCATTTT. This sequence encodes CAWSREGGNQPQHF.

The count of this clone is one. The chain joins TRBV19 to TRBJ2-7, with D unresolved. Germline CDR1 reads LNHDA; CDR2 reads SQIVND (reference sequence). V gave up 1 base and J gave up 3 bases, with 10 bases separating them. The CDR3 has 14 residues. The CDR3 sequence is CASSIVGRSYEQYF. CDR3 nucleotide sequence: TGTGCCAGTAGTATAGTTGGCAGAAGCTACGAGCAGTACTTC. The variable domain in full, with the rest retrieved from reference TRBV19 and TRBJ2-7, is DGGITQSPKYLFRKEGQNVTLSCEQNLNHDAMYWYRQDPGQGLRLIYYSQIVNDFQKGDIAEGYSVSREKKESFPLTVTSAQKNPTAFYLCASSIVGRSYEQYFGPGTRLTVT.

This chain links TRBV19 with TRBJ2-7, with 9 bases fitting TRBD2. This CDR3 contains 15 residues. Germline V gene data show CDR1 as LNHDA and CDR2 as SQIVND (reference sequence). Germline trimming cut 1 base from V and 3 bases from J; bases unmatched to any gene: 4. CDR3 residues: CASSIAGTSRYEQYF. The CDR3, as DNA: TGTGCCAGTAGTATAGCCGGGACTAGCCGCTACGAGCAGTACTTC.

This sequence joins TRBV7-2 and TRBJ2-1; 11 positions agree with TRBD2. The CDR3 has 17 amino acids. V shed 6 bases and J 4 bases; nucleotides not matched to a gene: 11. Per the germline V gene, CDR1 is SGHTA and CDR2 is FQGNSA. CDR3 in amino acids: CASRQGSGTSGYNEQFF. The CDR3 DNA reads TGTGCCAGCAGACAAGGAAGTGGGACTAGCGGTTACAATGAGCAGTTCTTC. Supplemented by reference TRBV7-2 and TRBJ2-1, the full variable domain reads GAGVSQSPSNKVTEKGKDVELRCDPISGHTALYWYRQSLGQGLEFLIYFQGNSAPDKSGLPSDRFSAERTGGSVSTLTIQRTQQEDSAVYLCASRQGSGTSGYNEQFFGPGTRLTVL.

The gene calls are TRBV5-4 and TRBJ2-7, with TRBD2 matching 12 bases. With V trimmed by 4 bases and J by 4 bases, 6 bases remained unmatched. Germline V CDR1 and CDR2: SGHNT, YYREEE (reference sequence). CDR3 length: 15 amino acids. The CDR3 loop is CASSPGTSGPYEQYF. DNA for the CDR3: TGTGCCAGCAGCCCGGGGACTAGCGGGCCGTACGAGCAGTACTTC.

The chain combines TRBV6-5 with TRBJ1-2; 8 bases agree with TRBD1. The germline V gene has CDR1 MNHEY and CDR2 SVGAGI. This CDR3 is built from 15 residues. V shed 5 bases, J shed 4 bases, and the junction held 9 bases outside the gene matches. CDR3 bases: TGTGCCAGCAGTCAAACCCCCAGGGGGCCCTATGGCTACACCTTC. Translating gives CASSQTPRGPYGYTF.

The CDR3 bases are TGTGCCAGCAGCCGAGGACCGGGGGGCTCAGATACGCAGTATTTT. It encodes CASSRGPGGSDTQYF. The V and J genes are TRBV5-5 and TRBJ2-3; the D gene is possibly TRBD2 (7 bases). Germline-derived CDR1 and CDR2 are SGHKS and YYEKEE (reference sequence). The CDR3 contains 15 residues. The ends were cut back, 4 bases at V and 4 bases at J, with 16 bases in the middle.

The CDR3, as DNA: TGTGCCAGCTCACCATACGCGGCGGGGACGGAAGCTTTCTTT. Its protein product is CASSPYAAGTEAFF. This chain joins TRBV18 and TRBJ1-1; weak D call: TRBD1 (5 bases). This CDR3 comprises 14 residues. Germline V gene data show CDR1 as KGHSH and CDR2 as LQKENI. The V end was cut by 2 bases, the J end by 8 bases, with 15 bases between.

V usage is TRBV9 and J usage is TRBJ1-1, with no clear D. The CDR3 sequence is 12 residues long. The V gene lost 3 bases and the J gene lost 1 base, with 4 bases spanning the gap. The germline CDR1 and CDR2 sequences are SGDLS and YYNGEE. The CDR3 here is CASSGQNTEAFF. CDR3 coding DNA: TGTGCCAGCAGCGGACAGAACACTGAAGCTTTCTTT.

The CDR3, as DNA: TGTGCCAGCAGCCCCGTAGGAAAGCGGGACACTGAAGCTTTCTTT. It yields the protein CASSPVGKRDTEAFF. The V and J genes are TRBV6-5 and TRBJ1-1, with no clear D. CDR1 MNHEY and CDR2 SVGAGI come from the germline V gene. The CDR3 covers 15 residues. Trimming left V 6 bases short and J 3 bases short, with 17 bases between.

The rearrangement joins TRBV6-2 or TRBV6-3 to TRBJ2-1; 7 bases map to TRBD1. Looked up from germline, CDR1 is MNHEY and CDR2 is SVGEGT. The V gene end was trimmed by 0 bases and the J gene end by 8 bases; junction bases not matched to a gene: 13. The CDR3 runs 17 residues. In nucleotides, the CDR3 is TGTGCCAGCAGTTACTCGCTCCAGGGGGATGGGACGGATGAGCAGTTCTTC. This encodes CASSYSLQGDGTDEQFF.

The V gene is TRBV5-4, the J gene TRBJ2-3, with D possibly matching TRBD2 (6 bases). The V gene's germline CDR1 is SGHNT and CDR2 YYREEE (reference sequence). Trimming removed 3 bases from V and 4 bases from J, with 12 bases in between. This CDR3 comprises 14 residues. The CDR3 DNA reads TGTGCCAGCAGCTCGGAGGGGAAGCCAGATACGCAGTATTTT. It specifies CASSSEGKPDTQYF.

The gene calls are TRBV3-1 (or the pseudogene TRBV3-2) and TRBJ1-4, with D possibly being TRBD1 (5 bases). V shed 1 base and J shed 1 base, with 13 bases lying between them. The CDR3 length is 17 residues. In germline, CDR1 is LGHDT, CDR2 YNNKEL (reference sequence). The CDR3 DNA reads as TGTGCCAGCAGCCAAGGGCGGGGGGTAAGAACTAATGAAAAACTGTTTTTT. This gives the protein CASSQGRGVRTNEKLFF.

This clone was observed at least ten times. The chain recombines TRBV6-4 with TRBJ2-2, with D tentatively TRBD2 (5 bases). This CDR3 contains 14 residues. Trimming stripped 6 bases from V and 4 bases from J, with 12 bases between. CDR1 and CDR2 from the germline V gene are MRHNA and SNTAGT. CDR3 DNA sequence: TGTGCCAGCAGCCTCGGACTCACCACCGGGGAGCTGTTTTTT. Its protein is CASSLGLTTGELFF.

The chain combines TRBV6-5 with TRBJ2-5; 7 bases are a match to TRBD1. With 7 bases clipped from V and 8 bases from J, the junction kept 4 bases outside the gene matches. Looked up from germline, CDR1 is MNHEY and CDR2 is SVGAGI. The CDR3 runs to 11 residues. The CDR3, as DNA: TGTGCCAGCACCGCAGGGGGAACCCAGTACTTC. Amino acid sequence: CASTAGGTQYF.

The genes are TRBV19 and TRBJ1-2; 10 bases line up with TRBD1. The CDR3 is 18 residues long. The V and J ends lost 4 bases and 1 base, in that order; junction bases with no gene match: 12. CDR1 LNHDA and CDR2 SQIVND come from the germline V gene (reference sequence). This CDR3 is CASSTSPGQGPYNYGYTF. The CDR3 DNA follows: TGTGCCAGTAGTACTTCCCCGGGACAGGGGCCATATAACTATGGCTACACCTTC.

Of note for this clone: Germline is not matched at one junction end, which may reflect a read error. The rearrangement links TRBV3-1 (or the pseudogene TRBV3-2) to TRBJ1-1; possibly TRBD1 for D (6 bases). CDR1 is LGHDT and CDR2 is YNNKEL in the germline V gene (reference sequence). CDR3 size: 13 residues. The CDR3 loop reads CATSSGANTEAFF. Written as DNA, the CDR3 is TGTGCCACCAGCTCAGGGGCGAACACTGAAGCTTTCTTT.

The chain combines TRBV7-2 with TRBJ2-3, with TRBD2 identical over 11 bases. The germline V gene has CDR1 SGHTA and CDR2 FQGNSA. V was pared by 3 bases and J by 4 bases, with 3 bases of the junction left unmatched. This CDR3 has 15 residues. The CDR3 DNA is TGTGCCAGCAGCTTTAGCGGGAGGGGGGCAGATACGCAGTATTTT. It specifies CASSFSGRGADTQYF.

V gene TRBV10-3 combines with J gene TRBJ2-3, with 7 nucleotides matching TRBD1. Germline V gene data show CDR1 as ENHRY and CDR2 as SYGVKD. This CDR3 has 15 residues. V lost 5 bases, J lost 1 base, and 6 bases stayed unmatched. The CDR3 protein is CAISRGTGGTDTQYF. DNA of the CDR3: TGTGCCATCAGTAGGGGAACAGGGGGCACAGATACGCAGTATTTT.

V gene TRBV11-3 combines with J gene TRBJ2-2, with 8 bases matching TRBD1. V shed 6 bases and J 1 base; nucleotides not matched to a gene: 4. CDR1 and CDR2 (germline): SGHNT, YENEEA. The CDR3 length is 15 residues. The CDR3 region is CASRAGGRNTGELFF. CDR3 DNA sequence: TGTGCCAGCAGGGCAGGGGGCCGGAACACCGGGGAGCTGTTTTTT. The variable domain in full, with the rest retrieved from reference TRBV11-3 and TRBJ2-2, is EAGVVQSPRYKIIEKKQPVAFWCNPISGHNTLYWYLQNLGQGPELLIRYENEEAVDDSQLPKDRFSAERLKGVDSTLKIQPAELGDSAVYLCASRAGGRNTGELFFGEGSRLTVL.

The chain joins TRBV25-1 to TRBJ2-3; 10 bases map to TRBD2. V gave up 0 bases and J gave up 4 bases; unmatched junction bases: 4. Germline V gene data show CDR1 as MGHDK and CDR2 as SYGVNS. The CDR3 totals 16 residues. CDR3 coding DNA: TGTGCCAGCAGTGAATACTCCGGGACTAGCGCAGATACGCAGTATTTT. Protein: CASSEYSGTSADTQYF.

The DNA for the CDR3 is TGTGCCAGCAGTGAGGGCCGGTTGCCCCTATACGAGCAGTACTTC. Translating gives CASSEGRLPLYEQYF. This rearrangement joins TRBV6-2 or TRBV6-3 to TRBJ2-7; D may be TRBD2 (5 bases). V lost 5 bases to trimming and J lost 4 bases, with 18 bases between them. This CDR3 spans 15 amino acids. The germline V gene has CDR1 MNHEY and CDR2 SVGEGT.

This chain connects TRBV10-2 to TRBJ2-1; D is undetermined. There are 16 residues in the CDR3. Per the germline V gene, CDR1 is WSHSY and CDR2 is SAAADI. Trimming removed 6 bases at V and 2 bases at J, with 17 bases between. The CDR3 region is CASSPTSQRAYNEQFF. CDR3 nucleotide sequence: TGCGCCAGCAGCCCAACATCCCAGCGCGCCTACAATGAGCAGTTCTTC.

V is TRBV5-1 and J is TRBJ1-2; no clear D gene. CDR3 size: 13 residues. The germline V gene has CDR1 SGHRS and CDR2 YFSETQ. Trimming shortened V by 6 bases and J by 0 bases, and 9 bases separated the two germline ends. The CDR3 bases are TGCGCCAGCACTGGAGGGCCTAACTATGGCTACACCTTC. Residues: CASTGGPNYGYTF.